The present T cell receptor (beta chain) was sequenced within a study of blood T cell repertoires in COVID-19. About the study: COVID-19 samples collected from the United States, Italy and Spain covered acute and convalescent phases. PBMCs, B-cell-depleted T cells, or T cells provided the cDNA or gDNA that made up the material.

The V end was cut by 3 bases, the J end by 8 bases, with 17 bases between. Germline-derived CDR1 and CDR2 are ENHRY and SYGVKD. The CDR3 runs 16 residues. In the authors' workflow: Reference gene primer amplification in the assay estimated nucleated cell counts. Repertoires were generated with immunoSEQ multiplex PCR, while TCRdb's copy carries only in-frame clones and drops some. That table supplies the V and J calls and clone size; D and trimming were determined from the DNA. The table includes about 440,000 clones, around 88% detected once. Sequenced input: peripheral blood. This chain connects TRBV10-3 to TRBJ1-6; D is unclear. The clonotype comes from a woman between 25 and 40 years old with acute or convalescent COVID-19. Written as DNA, the CDR3 is TGTGCCATCAGTGATCGGAGGGTTACTAAGGATTCACCCCTCCACTTT. Translated, it gives CAISDRRVTKDSPLHF.